This TCR beta chain originates from a study of OX40 agonist ivuxolimab in advanced cancers. Study-wide background: Earlier treatment with anti-PD-1, anti-PD-L1 or anti-CTLA-4 was permitted, and roughly 40% had received some. Partial responses were seen in three patients, one with hepatocellular carcinoma and two with cutaneous melanoma.

Only in-frame clones appear in the TCRdb table, and some are missing; sequencing was by immunoSEQ multiplex PCR. Of fewer than 65,000 clones listed, around 89% are singletons. Enrollment shut out patients with autoimmune disease history or systemic immunosuppression. The CDR3 spans 15 residues. Deletions cut 3 bases from V and 8 bases from J, with 18 bases between. CDR1 and CDR2 from the germline V gene are SGHNT and YYREEE (reference sequence). The chain carries TRBV5-4 and TRBJ1-3; D gene unclear. The TCR was taken from an adult with an advanced solid tumor such as melanoma, head and neck, liver or kidney cancer. Sequenced here: CD4+ or CD8+ T cells sorted from blood, sampled in a trial of the OX40 agonist ivuxolimab. The CDR3 sequence: CASSYVGAVMDTIYF. The CDR3 DNA is TGTGCCAGCAGCTATGTGGGCGCGGTGATGGACACCATATATTTT.